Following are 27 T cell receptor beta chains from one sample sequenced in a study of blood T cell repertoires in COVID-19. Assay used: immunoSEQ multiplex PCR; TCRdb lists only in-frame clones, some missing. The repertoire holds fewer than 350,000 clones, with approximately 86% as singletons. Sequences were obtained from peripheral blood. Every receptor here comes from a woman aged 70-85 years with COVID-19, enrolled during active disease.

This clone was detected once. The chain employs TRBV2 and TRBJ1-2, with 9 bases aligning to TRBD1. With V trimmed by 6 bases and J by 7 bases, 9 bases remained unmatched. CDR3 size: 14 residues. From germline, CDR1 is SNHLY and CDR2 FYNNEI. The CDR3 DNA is TGTGCCAGCAGCCGGGACAGGGAAATTAGTGGCTACACCTTC. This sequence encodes CASSRDREISGYTF.

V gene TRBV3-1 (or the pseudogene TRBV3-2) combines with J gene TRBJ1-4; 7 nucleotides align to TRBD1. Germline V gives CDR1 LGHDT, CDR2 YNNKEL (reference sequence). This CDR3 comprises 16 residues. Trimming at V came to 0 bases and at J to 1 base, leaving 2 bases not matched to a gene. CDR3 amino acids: CASSQERQGTNEKLFF. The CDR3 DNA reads TGTGCCAGCAGCCAAGAGCGACAGGGAACTAATGAAAAACTGTTTTTT.

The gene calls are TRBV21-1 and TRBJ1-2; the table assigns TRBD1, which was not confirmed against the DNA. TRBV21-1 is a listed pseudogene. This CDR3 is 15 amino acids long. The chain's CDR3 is CASSKFQDSDYGYTF. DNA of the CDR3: TGTGCCAGCAGCAAATTCCAGGACAGCGACTATGGCTACACCTTC.

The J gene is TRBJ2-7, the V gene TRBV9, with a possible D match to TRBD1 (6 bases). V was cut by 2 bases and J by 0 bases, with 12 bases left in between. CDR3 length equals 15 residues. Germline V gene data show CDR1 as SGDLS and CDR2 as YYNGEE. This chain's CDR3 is CASSVTGHRSYEQYF. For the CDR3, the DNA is TGTGCCAGCAGCGTGACGGGACACCGCTCCTACGAGCAGTACTTC.

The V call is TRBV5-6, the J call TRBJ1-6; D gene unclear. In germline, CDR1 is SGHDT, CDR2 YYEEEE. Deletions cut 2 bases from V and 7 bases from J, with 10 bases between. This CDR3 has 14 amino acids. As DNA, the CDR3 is TGTGCCAGCAGCTTAAGACGGAGGAATTCACCCCTCCACTTT. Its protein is CASSLRRRNSPLHF.

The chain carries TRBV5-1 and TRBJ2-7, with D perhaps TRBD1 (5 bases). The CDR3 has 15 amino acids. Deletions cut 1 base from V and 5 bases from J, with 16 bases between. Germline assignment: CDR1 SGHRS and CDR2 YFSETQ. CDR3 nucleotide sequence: TGCGCCAGCAGCTTGACGTCCAGGGTTTCGGACGAGCAGTACTTC. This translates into CASSLTSRVSDEQYF.

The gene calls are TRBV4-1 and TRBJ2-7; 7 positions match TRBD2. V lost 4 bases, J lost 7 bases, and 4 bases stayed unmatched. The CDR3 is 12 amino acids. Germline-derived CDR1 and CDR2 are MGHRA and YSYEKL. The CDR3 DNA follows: TGCGCCAGCAGCCCCTTGGGGGGGGAGCAGTACTTC. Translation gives CASSPLGGEQYF.

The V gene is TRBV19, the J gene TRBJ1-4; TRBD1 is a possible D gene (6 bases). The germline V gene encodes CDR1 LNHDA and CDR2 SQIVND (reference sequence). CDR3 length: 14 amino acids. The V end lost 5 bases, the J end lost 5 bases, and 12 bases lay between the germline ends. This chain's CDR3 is CASSRQARNEKLFF. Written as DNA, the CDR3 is TGTGCCAGTAGTCGACAGGCCAGAAATGAAAAACTGTTTTTT.

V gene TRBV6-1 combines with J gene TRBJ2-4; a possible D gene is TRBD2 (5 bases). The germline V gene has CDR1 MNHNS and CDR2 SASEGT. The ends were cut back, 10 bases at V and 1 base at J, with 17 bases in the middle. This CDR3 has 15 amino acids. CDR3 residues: CATLPGERAKNIQYF. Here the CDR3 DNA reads TGTGCCACCCTGCCCGGGGAGAGGGCCAAAAACATTCAGTACTTC.

CDR3 in amino acids: CASSSSLGQGRTF. The CDR3 DNA is TGTGCCAGCAGTTCGAGCCTTGGACAGGGACGCACCTTC. The chain has TRBV28 and TRBJ1-2; 8 nucleotides line up with TRBD1. Germline-derived CDR1 and CDR2 are MDHEN and SYDVKM. J lost 13 bases, V lost 4 bases, and 11 bases had no gene match. The CDR3 has 13 residues.

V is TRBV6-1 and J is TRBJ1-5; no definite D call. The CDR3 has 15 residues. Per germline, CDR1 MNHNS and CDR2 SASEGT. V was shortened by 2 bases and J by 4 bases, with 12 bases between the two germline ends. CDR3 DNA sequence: TGTGCCAGCAGTGAATCGTCAGGTCTAAATCAGCCCCAGCATTTT. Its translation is CASSESSGLNQPQHF.

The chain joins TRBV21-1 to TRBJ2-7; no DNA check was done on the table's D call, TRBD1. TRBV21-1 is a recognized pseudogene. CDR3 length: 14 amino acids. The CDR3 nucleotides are TGTGCCAGCAGCAAAGTTCCAGGGAACTACGAGCAGTACTTC. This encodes CASSKVPGNYEQYF.

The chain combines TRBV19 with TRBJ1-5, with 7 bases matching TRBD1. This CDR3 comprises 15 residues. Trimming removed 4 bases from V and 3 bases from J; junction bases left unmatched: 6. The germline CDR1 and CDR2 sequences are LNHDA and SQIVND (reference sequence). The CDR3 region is CASSTRDRPNQPQHF. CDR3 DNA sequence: TGTGCCAGTAGTACCCGGGACAGACCCAATCAGCCCCAGCATTTT.

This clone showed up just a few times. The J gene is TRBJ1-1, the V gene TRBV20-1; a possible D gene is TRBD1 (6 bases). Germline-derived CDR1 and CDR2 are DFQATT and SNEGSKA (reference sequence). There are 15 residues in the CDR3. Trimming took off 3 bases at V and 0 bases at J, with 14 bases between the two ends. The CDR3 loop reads CSASTPGVVNTEAFF. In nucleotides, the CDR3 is TGCAGTGCTAGTACGCCAGGGGTGGTGAACACTGAAGCTTTCTTT.

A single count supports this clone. The CDR3 region is CASSQSGGSTDTQYF. CDR3 coding DNA: TGCGCCAGCAGCCAAAGCGGGGGCTCCACAGATACGCAGTATTTT. V usage is TRBV5-1 and J usage is TRBJ2-3; 8 nucleotides align to TRBD2. The ends lost 4 bases at V and 2 bases at J; junction bases unmatched: 6. The CDR3 is 15 residues long. Germline CDR1 and CDR2: SGHRS and YFSETQ.

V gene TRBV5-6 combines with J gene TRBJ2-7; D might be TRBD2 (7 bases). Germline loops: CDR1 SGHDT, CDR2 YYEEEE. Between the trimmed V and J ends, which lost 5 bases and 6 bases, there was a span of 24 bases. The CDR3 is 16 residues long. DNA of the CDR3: TGTGCCAGCAGTCCGAAGGGGGGGCGACTCCCTCTCGAGCAGTACTTC. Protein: CASSPKGGRLPLEQYF.

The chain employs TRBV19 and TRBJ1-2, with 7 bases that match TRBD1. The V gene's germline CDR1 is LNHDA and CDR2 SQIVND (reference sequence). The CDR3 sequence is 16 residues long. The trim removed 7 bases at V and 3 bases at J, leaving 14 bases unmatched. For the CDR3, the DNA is TGTGCCAGTACCCCTGGGGGACAGCGTAAAGACTATGGCTACACCTTC. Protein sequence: CASTPGGQRKDYGYTF. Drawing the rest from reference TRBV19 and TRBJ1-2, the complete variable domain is DGGITQSPKYLFRKEGQNVTLSCEQNLNHDAMYWYRQDPGQGLRLIYYSQIVNDFQKGDIAEGYSVSREKKESFPLTVTSAQKNPTAFYLCASTPGGQRKDYGYTFGSGTRLTVV.

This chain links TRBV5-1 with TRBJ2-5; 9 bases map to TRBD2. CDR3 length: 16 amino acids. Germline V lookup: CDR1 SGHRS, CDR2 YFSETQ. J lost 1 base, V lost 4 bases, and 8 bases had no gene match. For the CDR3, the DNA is TGCGCCAGCAGCGGGGAAGCGGGGGGATCCCAAGAGACCCAGTACTTC. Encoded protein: CASSGEAGGSQETQYF.

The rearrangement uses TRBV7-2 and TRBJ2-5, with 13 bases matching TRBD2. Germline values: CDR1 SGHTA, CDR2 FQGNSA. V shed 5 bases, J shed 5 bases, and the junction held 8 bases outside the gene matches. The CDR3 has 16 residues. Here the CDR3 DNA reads TGTGCCAGCAGCACGCGACTAGCGGGGGGCCGGGAGACCCAGTACTTC. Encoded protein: CASSTRLAGGRETQYF.

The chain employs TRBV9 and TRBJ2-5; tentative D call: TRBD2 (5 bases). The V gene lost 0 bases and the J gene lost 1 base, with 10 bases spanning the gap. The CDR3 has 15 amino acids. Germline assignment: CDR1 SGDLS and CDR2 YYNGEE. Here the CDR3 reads CASSVANSGQETQYF. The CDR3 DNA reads TGTGCCAGCAGCGTAGCTAACAGCGGCCAAGAGACCCAGTACTTC.

The CDR3 region is CASSWEDGNTGELFF. The DNA for the CDR3 is TGTGCCAGCAGCTGGGAGGACGGGAACACCGGGGAGCTGTTTTTT. This chain links TRBV5-4 with TRBJ2-2, with D perhaps matching TRBD2 (6 bases). Trimming removed 3 bases from V and 1 base from J, with 10 bases in between. The CDR3 contains 15 residues. Germline lookup yields CDR1 SGHNT and CDR2 YYREEE (reference sequence).

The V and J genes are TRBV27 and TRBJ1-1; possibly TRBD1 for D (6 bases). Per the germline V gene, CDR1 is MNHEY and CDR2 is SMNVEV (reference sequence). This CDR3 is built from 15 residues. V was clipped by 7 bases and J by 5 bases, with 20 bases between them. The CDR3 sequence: CASTTAQGLGTEAFF. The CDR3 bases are TGTGCCAGCACCACCGCCCAGGGGTTGGGGACTGAAGCTTTCTTT.

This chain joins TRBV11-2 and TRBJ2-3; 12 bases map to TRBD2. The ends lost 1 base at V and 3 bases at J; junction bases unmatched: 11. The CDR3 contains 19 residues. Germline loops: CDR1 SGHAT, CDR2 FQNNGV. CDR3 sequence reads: CASSLVTPGLAGPTDTQYF. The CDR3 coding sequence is TGTGCCAGCAGCTTAGTAACACCTGGACTAGCGGGGCCTACAGATACGCAGTATTTT.

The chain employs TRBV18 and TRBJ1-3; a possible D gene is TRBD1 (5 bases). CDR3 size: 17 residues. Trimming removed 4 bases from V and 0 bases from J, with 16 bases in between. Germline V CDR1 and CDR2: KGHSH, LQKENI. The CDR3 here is CASSQNSGGSSGNTIYF. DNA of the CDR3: TGTGCCAGCTCACAGAACTCCGGGGGGAGCTCTGGAAACACCATATATTTT.

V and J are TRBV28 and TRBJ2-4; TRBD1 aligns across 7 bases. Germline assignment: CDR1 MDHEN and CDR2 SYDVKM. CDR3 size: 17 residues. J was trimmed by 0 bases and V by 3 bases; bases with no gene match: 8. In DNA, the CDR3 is TGTGCCAGCAGTTTCTCCGAGACAGGGCTAGCCAAAAACATTCAGTACTTC. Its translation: CASSFSETGLAKNIQYF.

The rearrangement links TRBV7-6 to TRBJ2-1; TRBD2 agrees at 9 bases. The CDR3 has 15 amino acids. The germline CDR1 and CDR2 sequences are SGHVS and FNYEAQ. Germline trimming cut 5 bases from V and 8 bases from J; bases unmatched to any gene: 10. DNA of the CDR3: TGTGCCAGCAGCCCTCCGGGACTAGCTGGGCATGAGCAGTTCTTC. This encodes CASSPPGLAGHEQFF. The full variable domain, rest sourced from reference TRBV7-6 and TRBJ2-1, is GAGVSQSPRYKVTKRGQDVALRCDPISGHVSLYWYRQALGQGPEFLTYFNYEAQQDKSGLPNDRFSAERPEGSISTLTIQRTEQRDSAMYRCASSPPGLAGHEQFFGPGTRLTVL.

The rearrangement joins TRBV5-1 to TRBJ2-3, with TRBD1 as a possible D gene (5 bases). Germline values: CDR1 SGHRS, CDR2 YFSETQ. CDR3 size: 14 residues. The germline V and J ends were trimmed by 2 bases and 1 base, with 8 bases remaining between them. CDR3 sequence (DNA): TGCGCCAGCAGCTTACAGGCGGGCACAGATACGCAGTATTTT. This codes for CASSLQAGTDTQYF.